These 8 T cell receptor beta chains share one sample of origin, sequenced in a study of blood T cells in healthy people across ages. Next came a second PCR, run for about 6 to 11 cycles, which used a sample-barcoded 5' primer along with a J-beta primer mix. TCRdb itself ran the 5' RACE reads through MiXCR, one entry per CDR3 protein. The table records some 640,000 distinct CDR3 sequences, about 28% of them present only once. Sequenced input: blood. These receptors all come from a woman of 80 years or more in good health.

The CDR3 loop reads CASSFFEGQETQYF. CDR3 bases: TGTGCCAGCAGTTTTTTCGAGGGGCAAGAGACCCAGTACTTC. The V call is TRBV12-3 or TRBV12-4, the J call TRBJ2-5, with D perhaps being TRBD1 or TRBD2 (5 bases each). This CDR3 spans 14 amino acids. V shed 3 bases and J shed 2 bases, with 10 bases lying between them.

Remarks on this clonotype: A read error is possible here, since a much larger clone lies one base away. The chain couples TRBV12-3 or TRBV12-4 to TRBJ2-3, with D perhaps matching TRBD2 (7 bases). The CDR3 length is 13 residues. The CDR3 loop reads CASSWGGLDTEYF. In nucleotides, the CDR3 is TGTGCCAGCAGTTGGGGGGGCCTAGATACGGAGTATTTT.

This clonotype was detected many times. The chain is built from TRBV11-2 and TRBJ2-7; D possibly matches TRBD1 or TRBD2 (5 bases each). Looked up from germline, CDR1 is SGHAT and CDR2 is FQNNGV. V lost 2 bases and J lost 0, with 11 bases in between. This CDR3 comprises 15 residues. CDR3 in DNA: TGTGCCAGCAGCTTATATCCGGGACGCTCCTACGAGCAGTACTTC. It encodes CASSLYPGRSYEQYF.

This clonotype was recorded a few times. This chain's CDR3 is CASSLESGTAVNIQYF. CDR3 coding DNA: TGTGCCAGCAGCTTAGAGAGCGGGACCGCGGTAAACATTCAGTACTTC. The chain is built from TRBV7-8 and TRBJ2-4; TRBD2 agrees at 7 bases. The germline gives CDR1 SGHVS, CDR2 FQNEAQ. The ends lost 1 base at V and 6 bases at J; junction bases unmatched: 9. The CDR3 totals 16 residues.

In regard to this clonotype: Relative to the germline gene, one junction end is altered; a read error may explain this. This CDR3 reads CSASPSRNGCTF. CDR3 bases: TGCAGTGCCTCGCCCTCCCGCAATGGCTGCACCTTC. The chain recombines TRBV20-1 with TRBJ1-2; D uncertain. CDR3 length equals 12 residues. CDR1 and CDR2 from the germline V gene are DFQATT and SNEGSKA (reference sequence).

This chain links TRBV11-1 with TRBJ1-1; no clear D. V lost 0 bases, J lost 8 bases, and 10 bases lay in between. The CDR3 is made up of 13 amino acids. Germline V gene data show CDR1 as SGHAT and CDR2 as FQDESV (reference sequence). CDR3 coding DNA: TGTGCCAGCAGCTTAGCGCCAGAAAGAGAAGCTTTCTTT. Translation: CASSLAPEREAFF.

This clonotype was recorded a few times. Possible read error: a much larger clone is one base away. The chain joins TRBV20-1 to TRBJ2-3; 12 bases are a match to TRBD2. CDR3 length equals 19 residues. Germline CDR1 is DFQATT and CDR2 is SNEGSKA (reference sequence). V gave up 1 base and J gave up 4 bases; unmatched junction bases: 15. This chain's CDR3 is CSARVMTSGGQSSPDTQYF. The CDR3 region has the DNA TGCAGTGCTAGAGTTATGACTAGCGGGGGACAATCTAGCCCAGATACGCAGTATTTT.

The chain is built from TRBV20-1 and TRBJ2-5; D possibly matches TRBD1 or TRBD2 (5 bases each). V lost 3 bases and J 5 bases, leaving 16 bases between the germline ends. Germline CDR1 and CDR2: DFQATT and SNEGSKA (reference sequence). The CDR3 is made up of 14 amino acids. In nucleotides, the CDR3 is TGCAGTGCTAGTTCTATGGTAGGGGAGGAGACCCAGTACTTC. This codes for CSASSMVGEETQYF.